This T cell receptor (beta chain) was retrieved from a study of control samples from healthy donors and cancer patients (dated by TCRdb to 2020 to 2021). Library creation used the immunoSEQ multiplex PCR assay. TCRdb obtained this table from immuneACCESS and retained in-frame rearrangements with V and J assigned. These tables miss some clones; where compared with another copy, unresolved V genes account for less than half of the shortfall, and the remainder is unexplained. This sample has about 120,000 clones in its table, and around 87% of those were observed once. Around 8.7% of the sample rests with the top ten. Of note for this clone: Which antigen it targets is not known. Per-nucleotide qualities are absent, and no much larger clonotype sits a single base away.

Reading from cysteine to phenylalanine, the CDR3 counts 16 amino acids. The only DNA kept is the CDR3, 48 bases in frame from the first base. The germline V gene supplies CDR1 SGHAT and CDR2 FQNNGV. Ends trimmed: V by 2 bases, J by 2 bases; bases unmatched to a gene: 6. What was sequenced was blood. Here the chain combines TRBV11-2 and TRBJ2-3, and 8 bases in between align with TRBD1. The sequence was collected from a man aged 40-55 years in good health. At the DNA level, the sequence is TGTGCCAGCAGCTTATGGGTGGGACAGGTCACAGATACGCAGTATTTT. The translation is CASSLWVGQVTDTQYF.